This TCR beta chain was profiled in a study of blood T cells in healthy people across ages. The use of a sample-barcoded 5' primer and a J-beta primer mix characterized a second PCR of 7 to 11 cycles. Every cDNA was tagged by a template-switch adaptor with 12 random nucleotides. TCRdb reprocessed the 5' RACE reads with MiXCR, giving one entry per CDR3 protein. In the table there are under 2,000,000 distinct CDR3 sequences, around 50% of which are singletons. This sequence was found in a woman in her thirties or forties in good health. The sample comprised blood.

The CDR3: CASSPQAPAPEQYF. The CDR3 region has the DNA TGTGCCAGCAGCCCACAGGCTCCGGCTCCCGAGCAGTACTTC. V and J are TRBV12-3 or TRBV12-4 and TRBJ2-7, with a possible D match to TRBD1 (5 bases). The CDR3 loop spans 14 amino acids. The V gene lost 6 bases and the J gene lost 6 bases, with 18 bases spanning the gap.